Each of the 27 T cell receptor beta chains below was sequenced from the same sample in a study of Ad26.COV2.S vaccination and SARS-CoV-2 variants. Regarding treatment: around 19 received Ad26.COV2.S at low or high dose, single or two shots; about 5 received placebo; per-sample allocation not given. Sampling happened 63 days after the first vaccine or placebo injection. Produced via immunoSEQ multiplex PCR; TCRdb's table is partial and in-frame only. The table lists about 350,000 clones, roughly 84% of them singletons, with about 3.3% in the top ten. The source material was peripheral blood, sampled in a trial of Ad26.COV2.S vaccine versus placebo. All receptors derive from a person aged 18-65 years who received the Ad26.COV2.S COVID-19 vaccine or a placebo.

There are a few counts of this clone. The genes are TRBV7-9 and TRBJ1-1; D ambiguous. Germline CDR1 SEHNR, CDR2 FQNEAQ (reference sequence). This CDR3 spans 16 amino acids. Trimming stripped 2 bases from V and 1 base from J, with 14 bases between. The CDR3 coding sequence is TGTGCCAGCAGCTTAAGGTCGGGCAGAGCGAACACTGAAGCTTTCTTT. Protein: CASSLRSGRANTEAFF.

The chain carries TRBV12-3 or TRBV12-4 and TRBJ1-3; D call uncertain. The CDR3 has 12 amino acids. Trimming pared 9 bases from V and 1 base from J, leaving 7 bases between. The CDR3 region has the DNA TGTGCCAGTGGGGATTCTGGAAACACCATATATTTT. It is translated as CASGDSGNTIYF.

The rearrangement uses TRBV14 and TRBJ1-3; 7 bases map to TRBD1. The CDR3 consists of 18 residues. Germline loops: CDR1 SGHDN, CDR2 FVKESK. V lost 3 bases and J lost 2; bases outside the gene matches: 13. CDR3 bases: TGTGCCAGCAGCCACCGACAAGTTCCTCAGGGGGCTGGAAACACCATATATTTT. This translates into CASSHRQVPQGAGNTIYF.

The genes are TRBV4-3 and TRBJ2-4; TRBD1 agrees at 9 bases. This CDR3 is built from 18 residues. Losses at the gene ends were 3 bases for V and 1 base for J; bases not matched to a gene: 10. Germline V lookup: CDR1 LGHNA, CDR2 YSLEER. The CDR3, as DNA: TGCGCCAGCAGCCAGGAACAGGGGGCGCGATCTGCCAAAAACATTCAGTACTTC. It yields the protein CASSQEQGARSAKNIQYF.

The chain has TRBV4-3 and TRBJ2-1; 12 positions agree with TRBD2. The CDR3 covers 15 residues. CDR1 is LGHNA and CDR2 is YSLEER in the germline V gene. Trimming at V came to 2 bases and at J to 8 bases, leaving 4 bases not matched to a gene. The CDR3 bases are TGCGCCAGCAGCCAACTAGCGGGAGGGTGGGATGAGCAGTTCTTC. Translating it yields CASSQLAGGWDEQFF.

The CDR3 sequence is CASSRSSGTPSSGNTIYF. The CDR3 nucleotides read TGTGCCAGCAGCCGATCCTCCGGGACCCCCAGCTCTGGAAACACCATATATTTT. The rearrangement links TRBV3-1 (or the pseudogene TRBV3-2) to TRBJ1-3; D possibly corresponds to TRBD1 (5 bases). Germline CDR1 reads LGHDT; CDR2 reads YNNKEL (reference sequence). Trimming removed 4 bases from V and 0 bases from J, with 19 bases in between. This CDR3 contains 18 residues.

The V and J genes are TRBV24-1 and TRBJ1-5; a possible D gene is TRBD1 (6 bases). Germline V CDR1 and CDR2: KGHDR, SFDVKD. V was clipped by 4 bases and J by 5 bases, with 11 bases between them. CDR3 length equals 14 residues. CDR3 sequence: CATSDRTAYQPQHF. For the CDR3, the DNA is TGTGCCACCAGTGACCGGACAGCGTATCAGCCCCAGCATTTT.

The CDR3 region is CASSRDPNTEAFF. CDR3 DNA sequence: TGCGCCAGCAGCAGAGACCCGAACACTGAAGCTTTCTTT. The chain has TRBV10-1 and TRBJ1-1; D call uncertain. Trimming left V 6 bases short and J 1 base short, with 9 bases between. This CDR3 region has 13 residues. Germline V lookup: CDR1 WNHNN, CDR2 SYGVQD (reference sequence).

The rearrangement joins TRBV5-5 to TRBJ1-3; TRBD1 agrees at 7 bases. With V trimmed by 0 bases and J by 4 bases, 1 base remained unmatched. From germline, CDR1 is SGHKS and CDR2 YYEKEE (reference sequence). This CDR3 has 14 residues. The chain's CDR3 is CASSLVDRGNTIYF. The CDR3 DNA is TGTGCCAGCAGCTTGGTGGACAGGGGAAACACCATATATTTT.

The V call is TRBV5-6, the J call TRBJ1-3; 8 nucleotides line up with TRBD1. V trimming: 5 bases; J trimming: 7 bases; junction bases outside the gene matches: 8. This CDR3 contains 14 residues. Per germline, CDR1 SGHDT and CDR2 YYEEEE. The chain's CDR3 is CASSHDRGWNTIYF. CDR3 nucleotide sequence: TGTGCCAGCAGTCACGACAGGGGATGGAACACCATATATTTT.

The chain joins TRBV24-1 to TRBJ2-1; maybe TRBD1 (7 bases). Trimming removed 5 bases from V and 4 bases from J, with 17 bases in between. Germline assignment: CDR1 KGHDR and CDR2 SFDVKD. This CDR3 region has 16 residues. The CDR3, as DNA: TGTGCCACCAGTGCCTCAGGGGGGAGGTATTACAATGAGCAGTTCTTC. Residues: CATSASGGRYYNEQFF.

CDR3 DNA sequence: TGTGCCAGCAGTTACCCCGACAGTGAAGCTTTCTTT. Amino acids: CASSYPDSEAFF. V and J are TRBV6-5 and TRBJ1-1; a weak D match, TRBD1 (5 bases). V lost 2 bases and J lost 7, with 8 bases in between. The V gene's germline CDR1 is MNHEY and CDR2 SVGAGI. This CDR3 contains 12 residues.

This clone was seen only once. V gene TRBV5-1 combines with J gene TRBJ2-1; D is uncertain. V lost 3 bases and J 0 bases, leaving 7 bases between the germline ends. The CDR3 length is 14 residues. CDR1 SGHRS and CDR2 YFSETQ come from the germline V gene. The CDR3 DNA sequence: TGCGCCAGCAGCTATGATAGCTCCTACAATGAGCAGTTCTTC. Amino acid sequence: CASSYDSSYNEQFF.

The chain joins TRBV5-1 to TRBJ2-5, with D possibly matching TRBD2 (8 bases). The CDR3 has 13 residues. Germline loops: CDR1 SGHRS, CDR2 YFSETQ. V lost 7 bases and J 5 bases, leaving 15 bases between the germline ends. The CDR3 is CASGRGDSETQYF. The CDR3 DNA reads TGCGCCAGCGGGCGGGGGGACAGTGAGACCCAGTACTTC. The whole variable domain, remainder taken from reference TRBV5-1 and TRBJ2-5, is KAGVTQTPRYLIKTRGQQVTLSCSPISGHRSVSWYQQTPGQGLQFLFEYFSETQRNKGNFPGRFSGRQFSNSRSEMNVSTLELGDSALYLCASGRGDSETQYFGPGTRLLVL.

The CDR3 sequence is CASSIPTGGSNQPQHF. The CDR3 bases are TGTGCCAGTAGTATCCCAACAGGGGGAAGCAATCAGCCCCAGCATTTT. This chain joins TRBV19 and TRBJ1-5; 8 bases are a match to TRBD1. The CDR3 is 16 residues long. After removal of 3 bases from V and 1 base from J, the junction contained 5 bases not matched to a gene. CDR1 and CDR2 (germline): LNHDA, SQIVND (reference sequence).

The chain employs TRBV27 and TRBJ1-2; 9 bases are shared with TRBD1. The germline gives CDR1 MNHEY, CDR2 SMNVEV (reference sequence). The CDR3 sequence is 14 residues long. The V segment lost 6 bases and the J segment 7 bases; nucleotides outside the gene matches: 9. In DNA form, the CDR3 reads TGTGCCAGCAGGACGACAGGGGGAGGTCGTGGCTACACCTTC. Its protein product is CASRTTGGGRGYTF.

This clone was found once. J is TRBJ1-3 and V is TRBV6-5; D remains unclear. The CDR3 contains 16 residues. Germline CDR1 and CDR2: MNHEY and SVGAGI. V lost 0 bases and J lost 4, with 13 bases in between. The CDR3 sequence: CASSYSSGRGGNTIYF. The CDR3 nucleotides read TGTGCCAGCAGTTACTCGAGCGGGCGCGGGGGAAACACCATATATTTT.

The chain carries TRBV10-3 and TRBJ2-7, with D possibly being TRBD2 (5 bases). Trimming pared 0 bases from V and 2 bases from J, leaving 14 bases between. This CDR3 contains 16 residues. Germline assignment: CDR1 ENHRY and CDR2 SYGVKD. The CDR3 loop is CAISESRVLGPYEQYF. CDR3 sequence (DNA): TGTGCCATCAGTGAGTCGAGGGTCTTGGGCCCCTACGAGCAGTACTTC.

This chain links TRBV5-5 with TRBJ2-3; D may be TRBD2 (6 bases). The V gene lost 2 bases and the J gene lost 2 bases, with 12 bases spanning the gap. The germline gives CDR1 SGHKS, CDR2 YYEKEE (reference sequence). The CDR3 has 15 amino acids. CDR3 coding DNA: TGTGCCAGCAGCTTACGGACTACCTACACAGATACGCAGTATTTT. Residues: CASSLRTTYTDTQYF.

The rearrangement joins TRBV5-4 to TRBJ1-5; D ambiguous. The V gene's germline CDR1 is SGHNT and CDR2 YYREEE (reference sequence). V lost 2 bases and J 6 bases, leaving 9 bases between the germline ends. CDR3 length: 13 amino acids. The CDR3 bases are TGTGCCAGCAGCTTATTAGGGAGTCAGCCCCAGCATTTT. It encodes CASSLLGSQPQHF.

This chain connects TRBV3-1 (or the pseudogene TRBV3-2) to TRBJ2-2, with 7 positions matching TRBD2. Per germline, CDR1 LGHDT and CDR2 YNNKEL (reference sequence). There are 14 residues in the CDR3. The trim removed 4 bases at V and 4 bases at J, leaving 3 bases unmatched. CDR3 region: CASSRGEGTGELFF. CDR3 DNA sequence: TGTGCCAGCAGCCGGGGGGAGGGCACCGGGGAGCTGTTTTTT.

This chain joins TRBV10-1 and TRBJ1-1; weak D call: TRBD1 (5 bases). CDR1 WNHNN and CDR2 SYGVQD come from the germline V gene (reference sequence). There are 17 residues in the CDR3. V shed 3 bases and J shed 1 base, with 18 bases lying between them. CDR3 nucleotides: TGCGCCAGCAGTGATTTCCGGGGGAAGGGGCCGAACACTGAAGCTTTCTTT. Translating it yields CASSDFRGKGPNTEAFF.

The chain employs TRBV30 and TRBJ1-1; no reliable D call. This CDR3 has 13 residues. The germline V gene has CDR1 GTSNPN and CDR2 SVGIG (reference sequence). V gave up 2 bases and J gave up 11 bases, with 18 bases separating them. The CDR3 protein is CAWSLQLGVAAFF. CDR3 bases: TGTGCCTGGAGTCTCCAGCTCGGGGTGGCCGCTTTCTTT.

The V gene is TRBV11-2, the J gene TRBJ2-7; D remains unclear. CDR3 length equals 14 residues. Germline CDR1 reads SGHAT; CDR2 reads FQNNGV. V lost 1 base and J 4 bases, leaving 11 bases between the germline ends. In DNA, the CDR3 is TGTGCCAGCAGCTTAGGGCTTCGTGGATACGAGCAGTACTTC. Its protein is CASSLGLRGYEQYF.

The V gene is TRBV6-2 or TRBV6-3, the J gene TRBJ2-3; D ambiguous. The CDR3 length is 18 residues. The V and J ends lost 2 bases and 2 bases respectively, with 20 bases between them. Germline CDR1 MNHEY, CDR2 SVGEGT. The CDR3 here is CASSYEPSENMDTDTQYF. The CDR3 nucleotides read TGTGCCAGCAGTTACGAGCCTTCTGAGAATATGGACACAGATACGCAGTATTTT.

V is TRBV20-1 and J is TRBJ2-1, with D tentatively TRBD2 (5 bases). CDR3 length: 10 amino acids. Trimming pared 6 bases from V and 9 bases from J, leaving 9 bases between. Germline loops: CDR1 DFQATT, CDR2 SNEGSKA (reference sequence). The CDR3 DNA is TGCAGTGCCATTCGGGGTGAGCAGTTCTTC. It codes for CSAIRGEQFF.

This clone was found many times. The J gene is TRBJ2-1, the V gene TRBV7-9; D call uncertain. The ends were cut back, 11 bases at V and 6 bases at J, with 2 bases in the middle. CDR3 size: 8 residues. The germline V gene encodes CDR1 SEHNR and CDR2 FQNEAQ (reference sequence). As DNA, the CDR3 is TGTGCCGTCAATGAGCAGTTCTTC. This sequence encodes CAVNEQFF. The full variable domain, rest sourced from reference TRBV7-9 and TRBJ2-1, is DTGVSQNPRHKITKRGQNVTFRCDPISEHNRLYWYRQTLGQGPEFLTYFQNEAQLEKSRLLSDRFSAERPKGSFSTLEIQRTEQGDSAMYLCAVNEQFFGPGTRLTVL.